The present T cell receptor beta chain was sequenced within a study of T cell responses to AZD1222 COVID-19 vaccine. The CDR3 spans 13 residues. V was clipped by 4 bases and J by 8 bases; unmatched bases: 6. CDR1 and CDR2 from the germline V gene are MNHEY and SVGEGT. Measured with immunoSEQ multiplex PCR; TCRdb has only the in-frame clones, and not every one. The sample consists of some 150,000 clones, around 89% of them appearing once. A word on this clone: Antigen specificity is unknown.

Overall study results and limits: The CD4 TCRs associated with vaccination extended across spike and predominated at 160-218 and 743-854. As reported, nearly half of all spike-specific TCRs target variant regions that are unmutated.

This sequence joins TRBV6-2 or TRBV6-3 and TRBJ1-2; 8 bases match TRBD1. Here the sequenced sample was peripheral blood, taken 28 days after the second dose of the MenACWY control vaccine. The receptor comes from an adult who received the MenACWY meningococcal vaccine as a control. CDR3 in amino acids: CASSSRTGFGYTF. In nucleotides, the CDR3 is TGTGCCAGCAGTTCCCGGACAGGGTTCGGCTACACCTTC.